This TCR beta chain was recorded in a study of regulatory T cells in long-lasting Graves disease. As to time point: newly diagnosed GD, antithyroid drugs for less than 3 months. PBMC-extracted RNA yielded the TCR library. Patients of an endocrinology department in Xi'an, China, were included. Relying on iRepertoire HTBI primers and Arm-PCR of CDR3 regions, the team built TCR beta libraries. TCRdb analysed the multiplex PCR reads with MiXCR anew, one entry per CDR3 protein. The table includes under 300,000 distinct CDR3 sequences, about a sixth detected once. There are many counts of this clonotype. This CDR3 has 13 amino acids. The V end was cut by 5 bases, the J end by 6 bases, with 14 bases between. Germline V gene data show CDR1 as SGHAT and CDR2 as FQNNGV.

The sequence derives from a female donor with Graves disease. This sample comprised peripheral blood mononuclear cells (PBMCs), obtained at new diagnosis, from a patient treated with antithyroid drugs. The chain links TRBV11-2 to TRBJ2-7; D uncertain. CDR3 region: CASSPRLVGEQYF. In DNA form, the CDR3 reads TGTGCCAGCAGCCCCCGCCTGGTGGGCGAGCAGTACTTC.